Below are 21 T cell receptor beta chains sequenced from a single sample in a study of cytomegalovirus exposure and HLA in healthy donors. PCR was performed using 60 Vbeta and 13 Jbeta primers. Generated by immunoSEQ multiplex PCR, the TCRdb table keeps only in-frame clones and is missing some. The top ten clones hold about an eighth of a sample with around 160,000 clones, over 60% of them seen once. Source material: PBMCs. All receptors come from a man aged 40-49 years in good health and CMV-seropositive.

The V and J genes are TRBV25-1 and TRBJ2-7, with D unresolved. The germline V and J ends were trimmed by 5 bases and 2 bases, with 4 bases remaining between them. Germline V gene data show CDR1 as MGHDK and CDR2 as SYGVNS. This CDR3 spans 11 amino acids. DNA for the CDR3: TGTGCCAGCAGTTTCACCTACGAGCAGTACTTC. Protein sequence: CASSFTYEQYF.

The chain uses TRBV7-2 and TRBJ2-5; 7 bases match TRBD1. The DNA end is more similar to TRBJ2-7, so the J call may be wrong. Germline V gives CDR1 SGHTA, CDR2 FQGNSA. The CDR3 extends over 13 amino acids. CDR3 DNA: TGTGCCAGCAGATTGACAGGGTCCTACGAGCAGTACTTC. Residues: CASRLTGSYEQYF.

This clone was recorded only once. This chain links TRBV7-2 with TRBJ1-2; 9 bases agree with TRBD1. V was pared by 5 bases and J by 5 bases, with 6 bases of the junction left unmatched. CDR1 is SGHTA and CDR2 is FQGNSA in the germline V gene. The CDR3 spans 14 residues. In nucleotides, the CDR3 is TGTGCCAGCAGCCCGGGACAGGGCCCTTATGGCTACACCTTC. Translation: CASSPGQGPYGYTF.

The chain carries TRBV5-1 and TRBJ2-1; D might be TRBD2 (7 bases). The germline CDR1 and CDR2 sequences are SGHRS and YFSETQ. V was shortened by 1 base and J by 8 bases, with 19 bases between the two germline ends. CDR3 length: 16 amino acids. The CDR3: CASSLWETRGGDEQFF. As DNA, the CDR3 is TGCGCCAGCAGCTTGTGGGAGACTAGGGGGGGAGATGAGCAGTTCTTC.

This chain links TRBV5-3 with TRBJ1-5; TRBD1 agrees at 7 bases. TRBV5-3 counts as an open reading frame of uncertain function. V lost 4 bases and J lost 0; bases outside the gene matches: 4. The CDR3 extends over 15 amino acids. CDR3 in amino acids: CARSPGQYSNQPQHF. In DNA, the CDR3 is TGTGCCAGAAGCCCGGGACAGTATAGCAATCAGCCCCAGCATTTT.

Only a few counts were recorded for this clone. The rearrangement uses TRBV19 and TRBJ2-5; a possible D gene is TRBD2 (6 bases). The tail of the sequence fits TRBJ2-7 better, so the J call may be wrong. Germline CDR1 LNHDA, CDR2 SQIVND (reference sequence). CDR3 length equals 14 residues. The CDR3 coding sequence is TGTGCCAGTAGTGGAGGGGCAGGGACCTACGAGCAGTACTTC. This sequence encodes CASSGGAGTYEQYF.

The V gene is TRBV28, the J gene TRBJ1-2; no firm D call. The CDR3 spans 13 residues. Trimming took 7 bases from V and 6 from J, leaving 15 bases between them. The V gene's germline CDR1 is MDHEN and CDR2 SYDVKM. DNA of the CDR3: TGTGCCAGCACGGGGTACAGTGAGCATGGCTACACCTTC. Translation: CASTGYSEHGYTF.

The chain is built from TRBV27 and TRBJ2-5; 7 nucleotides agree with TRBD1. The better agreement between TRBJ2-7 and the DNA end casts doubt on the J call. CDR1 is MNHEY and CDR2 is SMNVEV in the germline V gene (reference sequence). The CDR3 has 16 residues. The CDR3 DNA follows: TGTGCCAGCAGTACGCGACCTATTACAGGGGCCTACGAGCAGTACTTC. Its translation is CASSTRPITGAYEQYF.

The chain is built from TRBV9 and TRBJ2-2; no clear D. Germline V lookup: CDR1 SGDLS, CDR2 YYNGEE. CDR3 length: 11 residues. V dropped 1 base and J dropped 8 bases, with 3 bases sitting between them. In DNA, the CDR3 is TGTGCCAGCAGCGTACCAGGGGAGCTGTTTTTT. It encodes CASSVPGELFF.

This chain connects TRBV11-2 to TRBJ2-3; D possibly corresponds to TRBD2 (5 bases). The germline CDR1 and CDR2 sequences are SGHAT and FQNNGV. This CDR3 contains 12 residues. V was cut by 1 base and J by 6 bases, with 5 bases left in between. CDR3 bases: TGTGCCAGCAGCTTAGGCGGGGATACGCAGTATTTT. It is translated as CASSLGGDTQYF.

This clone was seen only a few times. CDR3 sequence: CASSYSELLAQYEQYF. DNA for the CDR3: TGTGCCAGCAGTTACTCGGAGTTGCTAGCGCAGTACGAGCAGTACTTC. This sequence joins TRBV6-5 and TRBJ2-7, with a possible D match to TRBD2 (6 bases). The CDR3 spans 16 residues. V dropped 0 bases and J dropped 4 bases, with 16 bases sitting between them. The germline CDR1 and CDR2 sequences are MNHEY and SVGAGI.

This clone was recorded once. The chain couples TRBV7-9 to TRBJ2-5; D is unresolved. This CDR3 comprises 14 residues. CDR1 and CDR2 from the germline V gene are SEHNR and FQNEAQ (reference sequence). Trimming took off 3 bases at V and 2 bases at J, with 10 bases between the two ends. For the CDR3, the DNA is TGTGCCAGCAGCTTCACCACGAGGCAAGAGACCCAGTACTTC. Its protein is CASSFTTRQETQYF. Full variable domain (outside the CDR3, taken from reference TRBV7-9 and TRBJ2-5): DTGVSQNPRHKITKRGQNVTFRCDPISEHNRLYWYRQTLGQGPEFLTYFQNEAQLEKSRLLSDRFSAERPKGSFSTLEIQRTEQGDSAMYLCASSFTTRQETQYFGPGTRLLVL.

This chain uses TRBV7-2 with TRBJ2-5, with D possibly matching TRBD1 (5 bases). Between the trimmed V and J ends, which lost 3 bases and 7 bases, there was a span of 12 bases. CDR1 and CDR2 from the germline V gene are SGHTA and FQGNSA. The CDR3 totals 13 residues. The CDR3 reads CASSFQGRGTQYF. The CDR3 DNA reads TGTGCCAGCAGCTTCCAGGGTAGGGGGACCCAGTACTTC.

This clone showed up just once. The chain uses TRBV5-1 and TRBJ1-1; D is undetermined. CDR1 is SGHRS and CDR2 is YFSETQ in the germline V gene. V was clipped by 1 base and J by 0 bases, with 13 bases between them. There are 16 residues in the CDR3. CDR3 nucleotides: TGCGCCAGCAGCTTGCGCTCCGCAGGTATGAACACTGAAGCTTTCTTT. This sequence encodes CASSLRSAGMNTEAFF.

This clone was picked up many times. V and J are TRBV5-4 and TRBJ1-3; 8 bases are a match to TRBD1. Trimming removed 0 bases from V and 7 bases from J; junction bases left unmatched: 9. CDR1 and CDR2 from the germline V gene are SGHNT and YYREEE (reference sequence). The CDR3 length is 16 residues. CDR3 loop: CASSLAGGQGRNTIYF. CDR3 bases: TGTGCCAGCAGCTTGGCCGGCGGACAGGGCAGGAACACCATATATTTT.

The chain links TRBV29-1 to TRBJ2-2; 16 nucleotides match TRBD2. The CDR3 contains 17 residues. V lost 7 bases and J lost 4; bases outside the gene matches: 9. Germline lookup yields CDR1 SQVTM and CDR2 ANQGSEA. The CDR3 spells CSGAGLAGGPTTGELFF. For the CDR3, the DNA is TGCAGCGGGGCGGGACTAGCGGGAGGGCCTACCACCGGGGAGCTGTTTTTT.

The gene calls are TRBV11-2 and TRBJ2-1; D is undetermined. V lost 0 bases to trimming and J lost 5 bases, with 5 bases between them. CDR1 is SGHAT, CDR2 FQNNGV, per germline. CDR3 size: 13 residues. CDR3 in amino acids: CASSLDRNNEQFF. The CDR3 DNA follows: TGTGCCAGCAGCTTAGACCGTAACAATGAGCAGTTCTTC. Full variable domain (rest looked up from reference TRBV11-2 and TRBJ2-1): EAGVAQSPRYKIIEKRQSVAFWCNPISGHATLYWYQQILGQGPKLLIQFQNNGVVDDSQLPKDRFSAERLKGVDSTLKIQPAKLEDSAVYLCASSLDRNNEQFFGPGTRLTVL.

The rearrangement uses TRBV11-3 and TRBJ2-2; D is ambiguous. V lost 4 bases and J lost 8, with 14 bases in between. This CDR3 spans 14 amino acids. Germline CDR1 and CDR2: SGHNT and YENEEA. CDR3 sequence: CASSSSPLPGELFF. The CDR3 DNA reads TGTGCCAGCAGCTCCTCGCCACTACCGGGGGAGCTGTTTTTT.

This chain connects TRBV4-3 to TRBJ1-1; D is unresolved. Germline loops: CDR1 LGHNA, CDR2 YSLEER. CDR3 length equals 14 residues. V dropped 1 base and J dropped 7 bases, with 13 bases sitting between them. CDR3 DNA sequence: TGCGCCAGCAGCCAAGGAGGTTTTGATAGTGAAGCTTTCTTT. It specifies CASSQGGFDSEAFF.

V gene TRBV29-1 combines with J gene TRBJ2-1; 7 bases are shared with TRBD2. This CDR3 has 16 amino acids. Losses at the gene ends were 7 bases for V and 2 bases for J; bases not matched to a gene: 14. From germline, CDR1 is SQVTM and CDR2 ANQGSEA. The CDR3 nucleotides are TGCAGCGGCGGCCCAATTATAGCGGGCCCCTACAATGAGCAGTTCTTC. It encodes CSGGPIIAGPYNEQFF.

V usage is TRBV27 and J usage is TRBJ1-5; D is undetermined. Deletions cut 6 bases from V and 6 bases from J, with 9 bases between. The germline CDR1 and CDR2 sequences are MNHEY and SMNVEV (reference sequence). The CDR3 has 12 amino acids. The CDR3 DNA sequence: TGTGCCAGCAGCTCCCCAGGTCAGCCCCAGCATTTT. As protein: CASSSPGQPQHF.